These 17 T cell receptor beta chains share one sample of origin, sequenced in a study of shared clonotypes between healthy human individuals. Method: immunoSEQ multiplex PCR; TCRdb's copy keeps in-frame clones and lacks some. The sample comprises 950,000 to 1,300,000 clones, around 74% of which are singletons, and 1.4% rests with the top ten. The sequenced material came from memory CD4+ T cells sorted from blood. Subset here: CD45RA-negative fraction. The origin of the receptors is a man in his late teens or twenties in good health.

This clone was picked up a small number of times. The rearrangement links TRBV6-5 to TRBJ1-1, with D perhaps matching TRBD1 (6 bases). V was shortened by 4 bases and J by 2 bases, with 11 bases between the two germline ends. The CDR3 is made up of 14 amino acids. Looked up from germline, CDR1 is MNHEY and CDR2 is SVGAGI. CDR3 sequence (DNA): TGTGCCAGCAGTTTCGGGACACCCAACACTGAAGCTTTCTTT. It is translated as CASSFGTPNTEAFF.

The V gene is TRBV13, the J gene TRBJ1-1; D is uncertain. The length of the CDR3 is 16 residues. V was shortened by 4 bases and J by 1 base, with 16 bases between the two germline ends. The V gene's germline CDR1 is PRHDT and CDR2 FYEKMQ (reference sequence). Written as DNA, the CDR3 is TGTGCCAGCAGCTCCGGATGGCGTATCTCGAACACTGAAGCTTTCTTT. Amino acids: CASSSGWRISNTEAFF.

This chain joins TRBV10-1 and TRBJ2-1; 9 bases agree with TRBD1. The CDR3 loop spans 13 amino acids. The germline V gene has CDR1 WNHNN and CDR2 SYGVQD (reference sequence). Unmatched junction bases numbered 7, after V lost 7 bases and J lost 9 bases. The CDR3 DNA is TGCGCCAGCACGCCGGACAGGGGCGGTGAGCAGTTCTTC. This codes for CASTPDRGGEQFF.

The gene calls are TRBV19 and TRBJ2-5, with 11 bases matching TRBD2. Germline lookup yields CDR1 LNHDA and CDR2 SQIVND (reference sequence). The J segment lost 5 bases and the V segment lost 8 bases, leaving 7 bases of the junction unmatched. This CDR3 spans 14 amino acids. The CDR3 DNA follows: TGTGCCAGTGCTACTAGCGGGGGAAGTGAGACCCAGTACTTC. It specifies CASATSGGSETQYF.

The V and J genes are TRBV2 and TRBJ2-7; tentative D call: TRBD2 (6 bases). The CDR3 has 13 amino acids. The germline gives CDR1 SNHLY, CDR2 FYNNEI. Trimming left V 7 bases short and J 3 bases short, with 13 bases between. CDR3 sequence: CASNSGVGYEQYF. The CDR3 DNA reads TGTGCCAGCAATTCGGGAGTAGGCTACGAGCAGTACTTC.

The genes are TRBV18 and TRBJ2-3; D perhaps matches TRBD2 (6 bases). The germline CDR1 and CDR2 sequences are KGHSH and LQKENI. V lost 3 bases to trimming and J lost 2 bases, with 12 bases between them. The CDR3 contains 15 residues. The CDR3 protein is CASSPLGGITDTQYF. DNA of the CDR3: TGTGCCAGCTCACCCCTGGGGGGAATCACAGATACGCAGTATTTT. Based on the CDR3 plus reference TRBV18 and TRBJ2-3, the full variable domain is NAGVMQNPRHLVRRRGQEARLRCSPMKGHSHVYWYRQLPEEGLKFMVYLQKENIIDESGMPKERFSAEFPKEGPSILRIQQVVRGDSAAYFCASSPLGGITDTQYFGPGTRLTVL.

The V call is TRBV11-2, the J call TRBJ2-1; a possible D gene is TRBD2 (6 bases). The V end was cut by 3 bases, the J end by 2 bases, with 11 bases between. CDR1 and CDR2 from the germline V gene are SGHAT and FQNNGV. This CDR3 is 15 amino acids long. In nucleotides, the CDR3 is TGTGCCAGCAGCTTTAGCGGATATACCTACAATGAGCAGTTCTTC. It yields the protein CASSFSGYTYNEQFF.

CDR3 sequence reads: CASSRGATEAFF. CDR3 DNA sequence: TGTGCCAGCAGTCGAGGGGCCACTGAAGCTTTCTTT. The chain has TRBV6-5 and TRBJ1-1; a possible D gene is TRBD1 (5 bases). The CDR3 runs 12 residues. V was trimmed by 5 bases and J by 4 bases, leaving 8 bases between them. The germline CDR1 and CDR2 sequences are MNHEY and SVGAGI.

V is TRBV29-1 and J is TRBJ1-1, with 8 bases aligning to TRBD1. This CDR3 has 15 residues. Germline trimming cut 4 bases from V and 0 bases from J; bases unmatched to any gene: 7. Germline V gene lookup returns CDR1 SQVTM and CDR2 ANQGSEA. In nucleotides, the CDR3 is TGCAGCGTTGTCCCCAACAGGGGGTTGAACACTGAAGCTTTCTTT. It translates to CSVVPNRGLNTEAFF.

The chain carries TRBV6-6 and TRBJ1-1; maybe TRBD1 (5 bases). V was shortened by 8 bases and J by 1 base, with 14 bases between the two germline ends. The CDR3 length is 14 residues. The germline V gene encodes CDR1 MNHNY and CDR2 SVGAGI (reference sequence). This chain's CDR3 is CASRRHGGNTEAFF. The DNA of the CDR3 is TGTGCCAGCCGGAGGCACGGGGGGAACACTGAAGCTTTCTTT.

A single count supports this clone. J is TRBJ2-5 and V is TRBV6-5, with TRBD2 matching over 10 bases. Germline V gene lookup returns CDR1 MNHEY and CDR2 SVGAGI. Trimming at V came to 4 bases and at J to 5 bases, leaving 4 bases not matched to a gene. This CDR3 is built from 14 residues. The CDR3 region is CASSSAGGRETQYF. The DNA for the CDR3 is TGTGCCAGCAGTTCAGCGGGGGGGCGCGAGACCCAGTACTTC.

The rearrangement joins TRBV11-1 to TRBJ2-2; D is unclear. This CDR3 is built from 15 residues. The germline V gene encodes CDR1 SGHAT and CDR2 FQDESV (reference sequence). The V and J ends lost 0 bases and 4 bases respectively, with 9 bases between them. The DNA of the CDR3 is TGTGCCAGCAGCTTAGCAGGCCCCATCACCGGGGAGCTGTTTTTT. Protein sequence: CASSLAGPITGELFF.

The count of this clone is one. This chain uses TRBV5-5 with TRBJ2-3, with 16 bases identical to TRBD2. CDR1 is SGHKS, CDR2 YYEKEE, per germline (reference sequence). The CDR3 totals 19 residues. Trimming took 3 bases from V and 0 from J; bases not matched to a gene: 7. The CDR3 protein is CASSYLGTSGGASTDTQYF. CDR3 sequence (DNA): TGTGCCAGCAGCTACCTTGGGACTAGCGGGGGGGCGAGCACAGATACGCAGTATTTT. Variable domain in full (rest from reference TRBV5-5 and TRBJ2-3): DAGVTQSPTHLIKTRGQQVTLRCSPISGHKSVSWYQQVLGQGPQFIFQYYEKEERGRGNFPDRFSARQFPNYSSELNVNALLLGDSALYLCASSYLGTSGGASTDTQYFGPGTRLTVL.

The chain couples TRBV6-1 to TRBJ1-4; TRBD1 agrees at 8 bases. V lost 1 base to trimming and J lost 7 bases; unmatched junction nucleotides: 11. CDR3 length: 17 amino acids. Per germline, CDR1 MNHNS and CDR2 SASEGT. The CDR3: CASSEGARGLGSEKLFF. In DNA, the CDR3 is TGTGCCAGCAGTGAAGGGGCCAGGGGGCTCGGGAGTGAAAAACTGTTTTTT.

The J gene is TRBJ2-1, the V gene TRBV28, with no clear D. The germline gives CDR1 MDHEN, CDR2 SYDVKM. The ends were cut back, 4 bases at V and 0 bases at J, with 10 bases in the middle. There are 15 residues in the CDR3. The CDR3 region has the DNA TGTGCCAGCAGTTCGCCGCAGAGCTCCTACAATGAGCAGTTCTTC. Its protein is CASSSPQSSYNEQFF.

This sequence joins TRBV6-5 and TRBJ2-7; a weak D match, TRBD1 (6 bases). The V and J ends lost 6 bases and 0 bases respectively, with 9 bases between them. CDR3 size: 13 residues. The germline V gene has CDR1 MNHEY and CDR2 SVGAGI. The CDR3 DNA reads TGTGCCAGCAGAGTGACAGGCTCCTACGAGCAGTACTTC. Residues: CASRVTGSYEQYF.

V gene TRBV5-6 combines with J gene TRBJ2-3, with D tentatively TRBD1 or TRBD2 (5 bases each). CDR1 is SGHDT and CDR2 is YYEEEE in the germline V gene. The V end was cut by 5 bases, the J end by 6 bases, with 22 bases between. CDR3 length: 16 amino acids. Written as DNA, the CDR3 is TGTGCCAGCAGTTTTTACATTCCGGGACGGGCGGATACGCAGTATTTT. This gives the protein CASSFYIPGRADTQYF. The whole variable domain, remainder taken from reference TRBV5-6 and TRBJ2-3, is DAGVTQSPTHLIKTRGQQVTLRCSPKSGHDTVSWYQQALGQGPQFIFQYYEEEERQRGNFPDRFSGHQFPNYSSELNVNALLLGDSALYLCASSFYIPGRADTQYFGPGTRLTVL.